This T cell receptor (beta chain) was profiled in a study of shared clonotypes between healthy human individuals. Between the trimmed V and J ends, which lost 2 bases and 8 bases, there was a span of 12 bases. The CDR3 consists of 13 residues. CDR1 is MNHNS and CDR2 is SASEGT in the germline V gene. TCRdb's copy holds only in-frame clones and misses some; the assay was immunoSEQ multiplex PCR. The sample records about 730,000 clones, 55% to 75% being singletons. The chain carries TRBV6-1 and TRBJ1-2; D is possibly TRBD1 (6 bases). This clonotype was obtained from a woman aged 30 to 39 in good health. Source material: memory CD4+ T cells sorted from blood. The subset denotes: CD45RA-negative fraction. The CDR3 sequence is CASSERGVQGYTF. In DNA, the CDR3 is TGTGCCAGCAGTGAAAGGGGGGTCCAGGGCTACACCTTC.